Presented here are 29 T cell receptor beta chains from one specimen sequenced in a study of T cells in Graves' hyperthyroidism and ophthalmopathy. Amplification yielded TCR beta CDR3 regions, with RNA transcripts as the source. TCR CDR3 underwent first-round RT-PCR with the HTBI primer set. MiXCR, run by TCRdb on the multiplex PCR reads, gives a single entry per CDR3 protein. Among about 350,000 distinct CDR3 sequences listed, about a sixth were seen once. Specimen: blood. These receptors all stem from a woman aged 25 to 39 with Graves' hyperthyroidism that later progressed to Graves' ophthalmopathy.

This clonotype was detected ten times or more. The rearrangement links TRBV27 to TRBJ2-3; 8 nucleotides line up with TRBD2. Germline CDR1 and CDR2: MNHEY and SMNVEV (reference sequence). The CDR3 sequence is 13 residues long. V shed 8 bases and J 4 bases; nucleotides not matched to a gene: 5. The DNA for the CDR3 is TGTGCCAGCTACATAGCGGGGCCAGATACGCAGTATTTT. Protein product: CASYIAGPDTQYF.

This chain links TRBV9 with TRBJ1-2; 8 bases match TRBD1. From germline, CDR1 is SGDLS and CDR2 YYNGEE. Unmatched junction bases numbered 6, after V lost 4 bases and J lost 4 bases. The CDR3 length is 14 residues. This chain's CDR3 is CASSPRTGLYGYTF. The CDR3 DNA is TGTGCCAGCAGCCCCCGGACAGGGCTCTATGGCTACACCTTC.

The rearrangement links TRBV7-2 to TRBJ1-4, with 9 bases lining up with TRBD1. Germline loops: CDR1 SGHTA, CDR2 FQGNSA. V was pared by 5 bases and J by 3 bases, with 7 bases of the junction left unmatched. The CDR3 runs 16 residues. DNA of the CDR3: TGTGCCAGCAGCCCGGGGACAGGGTCCGCTAATGAAAAACTGTTTTTT. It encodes CASSPGTGSANEKLFF.

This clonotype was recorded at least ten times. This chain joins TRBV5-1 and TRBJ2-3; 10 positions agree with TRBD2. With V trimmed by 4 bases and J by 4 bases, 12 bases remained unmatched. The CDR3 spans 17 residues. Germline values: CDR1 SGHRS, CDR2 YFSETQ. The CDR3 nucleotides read TGCGCCAGCAGCGGGGCCTCTAGCGGGAGTATCTCAGATACGCAGTATTTT. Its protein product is CASSGASSGSISDTQYF.

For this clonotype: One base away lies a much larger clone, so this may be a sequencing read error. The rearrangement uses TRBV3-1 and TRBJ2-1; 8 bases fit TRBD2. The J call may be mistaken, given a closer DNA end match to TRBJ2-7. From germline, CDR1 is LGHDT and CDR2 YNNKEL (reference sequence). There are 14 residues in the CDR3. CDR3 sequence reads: CASSPGLGYNEQYF. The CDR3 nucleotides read TGTGCCAGCTCCCCGGGACTAGGGTACAATGAGCAGTACTTC.

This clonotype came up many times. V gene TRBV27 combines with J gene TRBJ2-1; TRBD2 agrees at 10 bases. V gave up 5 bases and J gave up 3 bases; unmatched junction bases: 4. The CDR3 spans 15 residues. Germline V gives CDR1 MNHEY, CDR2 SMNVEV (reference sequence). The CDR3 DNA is TGTGCCAGCAGTCCACTAGCGGGAAACTACAATGAGCAGTTCTTC. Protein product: CASSPLAGNYNEQFF.

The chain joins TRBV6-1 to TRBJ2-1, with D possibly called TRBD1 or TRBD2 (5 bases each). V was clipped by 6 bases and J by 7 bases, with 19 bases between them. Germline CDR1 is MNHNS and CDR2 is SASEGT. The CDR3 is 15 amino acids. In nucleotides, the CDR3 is TGTGCCAGCAGACTGACCGCGGACTGGACAAATGAGCAGTTCTTC. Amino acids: CASRLTADWTNEQFF.

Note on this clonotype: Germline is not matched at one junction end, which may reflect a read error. This CDR3 reads CASRETGAPETFF. The CDR3 DNA follows: TGTGCCAGCAGAGAAACAGGGGCCCCTGAAACTTTCTTT. The chain is built from TRBV6-1 and TRBJ1-1; 7 bases are shared with TRBD1. The CDR3 sequence is 13 residues long. Looked up from germline, CDR1 is MNHNS and CDR2 is SASEGT.

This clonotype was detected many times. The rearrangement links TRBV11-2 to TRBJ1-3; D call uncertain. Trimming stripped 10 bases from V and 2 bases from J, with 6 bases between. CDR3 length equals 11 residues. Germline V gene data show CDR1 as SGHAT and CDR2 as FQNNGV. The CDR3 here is CATKAGNTIYF. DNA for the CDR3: TGTGCCACCAAGGCTGGAAACACCATATATTTT.

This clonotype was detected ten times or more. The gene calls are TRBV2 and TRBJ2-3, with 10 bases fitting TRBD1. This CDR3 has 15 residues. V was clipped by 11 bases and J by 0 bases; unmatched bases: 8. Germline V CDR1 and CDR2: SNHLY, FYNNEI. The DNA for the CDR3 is TGTGCCTCAAAGACAGGGGGCGTAAGCACAGATACGCAGTATTTT. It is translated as CASKTGGVSTDTQYF.

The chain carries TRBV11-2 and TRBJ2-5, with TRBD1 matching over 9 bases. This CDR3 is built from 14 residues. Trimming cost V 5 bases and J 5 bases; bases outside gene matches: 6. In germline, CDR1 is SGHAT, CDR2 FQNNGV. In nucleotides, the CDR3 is TGTGCCAGCAGCCATAACAGGGGGCTGGAGACCCAGTACTTC. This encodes CASSHNRGLETQYF.

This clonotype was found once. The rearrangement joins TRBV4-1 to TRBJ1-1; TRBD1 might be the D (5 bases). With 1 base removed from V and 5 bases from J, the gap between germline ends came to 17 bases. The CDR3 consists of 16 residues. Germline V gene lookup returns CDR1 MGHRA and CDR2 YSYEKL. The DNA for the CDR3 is TGCGCCAGCAGCCAAGTGACTGGGGCTCGGCGGACTGAAGCTTTCTTT. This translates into CASSQVTGARRTEAFF.

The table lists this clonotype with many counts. CDR3 coding DNA: TGTGCCAGTAGTGCGGGGGGGGGACCGAACACTGAAGCTTTCTTT. Protein sequence: CASSAGGGPNTEAFF. V usage is TRBV19 and J usage is TRBJ1-1, with D maybe TRBD1 (5 bases). This CDR3 has 15 residues. V dropped 5 bases and J dropped 1 base, with 14 bases sitting between them. The germline V gene encodes CDR1 LNHDA and CDR2 SQIVND (reference sequence).

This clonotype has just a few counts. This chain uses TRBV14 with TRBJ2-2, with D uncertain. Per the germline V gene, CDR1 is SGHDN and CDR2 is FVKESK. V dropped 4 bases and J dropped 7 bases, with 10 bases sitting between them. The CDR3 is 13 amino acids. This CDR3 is CASSLYMVGELFF. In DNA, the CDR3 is TGTGCCAGCAGCCTCTACATGGTCGGGGAGCTGTTTTTT. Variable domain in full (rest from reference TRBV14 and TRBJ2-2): EAGVTQFPSHSVIEKGQTVTLRCDPISGHDNLYWYRRVMGKEIKFLLHFVKESKQDESGMPNNRFLAERTGGTYSTLKVQPAELEDSGVYFCASSLYMVGELFFGEGSRLTVL.

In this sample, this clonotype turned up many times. This chain's CDR3 is CASSLPGTSQETQYF. The DNA of the CDR3 is TGTGCCAGCAGCTTGCCCGGGACATCGCAAGAGACCCAGTACTTC. J is TRBJ2-5 and V is TRBV7-9, with D maybe TRBD1 (6 bases). The V end lost 3 bases, the J end lost 2 bases, and 13 bases lay between the germline ends. The germline gives CDR1 SEHNR, CDR2 FQNEAQ (reference sequence). The CDR3 length is 15 residues.

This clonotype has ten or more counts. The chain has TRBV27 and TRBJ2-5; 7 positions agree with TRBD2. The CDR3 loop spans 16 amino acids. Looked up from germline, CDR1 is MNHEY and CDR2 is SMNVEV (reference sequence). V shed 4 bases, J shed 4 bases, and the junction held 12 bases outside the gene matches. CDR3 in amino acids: CASSYSAAGVGETQYF. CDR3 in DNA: TGTGCCAGCAGTTATAGTGCGGCGGGAGTGGGAGAGACCCAGTACTTC.

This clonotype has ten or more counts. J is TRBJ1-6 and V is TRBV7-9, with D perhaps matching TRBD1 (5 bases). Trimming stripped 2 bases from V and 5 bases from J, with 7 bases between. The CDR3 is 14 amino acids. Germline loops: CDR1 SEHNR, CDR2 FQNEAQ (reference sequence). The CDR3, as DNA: TGTGCCAGCAGCTTATGGGGGAATAATTCACCCCTCCACTTT. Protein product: CASSLWGNNSPLHF.

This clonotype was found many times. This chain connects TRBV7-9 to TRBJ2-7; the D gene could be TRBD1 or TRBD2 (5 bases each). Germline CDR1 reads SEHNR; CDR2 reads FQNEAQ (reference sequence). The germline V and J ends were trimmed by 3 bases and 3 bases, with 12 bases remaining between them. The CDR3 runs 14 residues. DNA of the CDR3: TGTGCCAGCAGCTTCACCGGGACCATCTACGAGCAGTACTTC. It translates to CASSFTGTIYEQYF.

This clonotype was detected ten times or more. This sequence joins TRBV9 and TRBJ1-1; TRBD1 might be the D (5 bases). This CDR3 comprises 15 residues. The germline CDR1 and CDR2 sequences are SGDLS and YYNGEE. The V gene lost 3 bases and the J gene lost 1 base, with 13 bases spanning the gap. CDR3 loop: CASSEGTLRNTEAFF. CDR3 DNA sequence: TGTGCCAGCAGCGAAGGGACGCTGAGGAACACTGAAGCTTTCTTT.

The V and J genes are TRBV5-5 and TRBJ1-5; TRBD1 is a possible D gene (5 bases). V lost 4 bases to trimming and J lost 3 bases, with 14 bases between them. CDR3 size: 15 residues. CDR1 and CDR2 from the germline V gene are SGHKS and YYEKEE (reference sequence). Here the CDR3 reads CASSPWGGHNQPQHF. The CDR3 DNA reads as TGTGCCAGCAGCCCTTGGGGCGGTCACAATCAGCCCCAGCATTTT.

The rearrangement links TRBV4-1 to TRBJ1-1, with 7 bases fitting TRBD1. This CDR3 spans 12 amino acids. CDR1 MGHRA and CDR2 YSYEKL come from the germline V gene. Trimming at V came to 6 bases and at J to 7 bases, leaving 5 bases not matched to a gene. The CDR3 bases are TGCGCCAGCAGTCGGGACAGCCTTGAAGCTTTCTTT. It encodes CASSRDSLEAFF.

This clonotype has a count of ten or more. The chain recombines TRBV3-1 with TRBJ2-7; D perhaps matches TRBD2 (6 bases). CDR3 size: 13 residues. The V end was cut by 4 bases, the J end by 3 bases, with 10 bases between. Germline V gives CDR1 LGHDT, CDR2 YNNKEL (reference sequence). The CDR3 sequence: CASSLREHYEQYF. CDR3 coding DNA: TGTGCCAGCAGCCTCCGGGAGCACTACGAGCAGTACTTC.

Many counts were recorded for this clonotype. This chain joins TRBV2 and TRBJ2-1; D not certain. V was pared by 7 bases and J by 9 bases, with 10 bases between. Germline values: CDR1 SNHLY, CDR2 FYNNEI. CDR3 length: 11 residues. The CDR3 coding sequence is TGTGCCAGCATTGGGTGGAGTGAGCAGTTCTTC. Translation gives CASIGWSEQFF.

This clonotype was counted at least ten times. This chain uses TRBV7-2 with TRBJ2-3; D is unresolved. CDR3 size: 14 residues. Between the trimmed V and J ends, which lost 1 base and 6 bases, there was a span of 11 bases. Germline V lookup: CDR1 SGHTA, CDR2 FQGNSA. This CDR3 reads CASSLGGPADTQYF. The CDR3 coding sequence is TGTGCCAGCAGCTTAGGAGGTCCGGCGGATACGCAGTATTTT.

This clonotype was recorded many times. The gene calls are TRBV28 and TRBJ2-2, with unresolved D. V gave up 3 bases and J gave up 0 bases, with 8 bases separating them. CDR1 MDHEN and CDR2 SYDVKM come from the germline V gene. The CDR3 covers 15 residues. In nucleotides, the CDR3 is TGTGCCAGCAGTTTCGTACAGACGAACACCGGGGAGCTGTTTTTT. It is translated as CASSFVQTNTGELFF.

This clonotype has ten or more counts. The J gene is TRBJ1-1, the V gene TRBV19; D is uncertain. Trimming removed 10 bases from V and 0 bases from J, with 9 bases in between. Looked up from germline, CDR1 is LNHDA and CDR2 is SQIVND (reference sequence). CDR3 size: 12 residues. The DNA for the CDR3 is TGTGCCACCACCCGAATGAACACTGAAGCTTTCTTT. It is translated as CATTRMNTEAFF.

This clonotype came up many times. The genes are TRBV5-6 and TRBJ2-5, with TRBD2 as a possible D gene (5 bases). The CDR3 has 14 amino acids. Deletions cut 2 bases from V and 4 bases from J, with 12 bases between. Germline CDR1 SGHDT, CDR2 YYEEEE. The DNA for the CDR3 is TGTGCCAGCAGCTTCCCAAGTCGGGGAGAGACCCAGTACTTC. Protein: CASSFPSRGETQYF.

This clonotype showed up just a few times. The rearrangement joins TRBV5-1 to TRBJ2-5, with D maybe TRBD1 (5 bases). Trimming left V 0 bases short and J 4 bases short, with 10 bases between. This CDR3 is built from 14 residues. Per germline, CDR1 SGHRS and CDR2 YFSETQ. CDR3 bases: TGCGCCAGCAGCTTGGTCCCAGGGTCAGAGACCCAGTACTTC. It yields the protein CASSLVPGSETQYF.

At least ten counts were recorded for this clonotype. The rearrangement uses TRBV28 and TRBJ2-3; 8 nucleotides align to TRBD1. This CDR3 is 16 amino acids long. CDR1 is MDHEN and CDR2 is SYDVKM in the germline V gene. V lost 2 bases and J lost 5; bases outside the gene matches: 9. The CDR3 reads CASSLRQGNWEDTQYF. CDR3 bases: TGTGCCAGCAGTTTACGACAGGGGAATTGGGAAGATACGCAGTATTTT.